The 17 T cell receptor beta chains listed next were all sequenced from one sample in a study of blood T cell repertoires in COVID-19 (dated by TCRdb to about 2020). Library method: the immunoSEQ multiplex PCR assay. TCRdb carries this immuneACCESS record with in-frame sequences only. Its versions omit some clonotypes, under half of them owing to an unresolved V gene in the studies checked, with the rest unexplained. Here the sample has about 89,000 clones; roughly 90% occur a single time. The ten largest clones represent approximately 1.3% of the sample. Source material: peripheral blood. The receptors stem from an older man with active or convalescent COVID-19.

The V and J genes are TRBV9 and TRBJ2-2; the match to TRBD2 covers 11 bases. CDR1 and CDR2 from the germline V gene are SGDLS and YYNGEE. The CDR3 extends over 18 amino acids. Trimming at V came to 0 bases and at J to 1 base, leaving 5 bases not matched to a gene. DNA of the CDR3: TGTGCCAGCAGCGTAGGCTTGGGGACTAGCGGGAACACCGGGGAGCTGTTTTTT. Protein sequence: CASSVGLGTSGNTGELFF.

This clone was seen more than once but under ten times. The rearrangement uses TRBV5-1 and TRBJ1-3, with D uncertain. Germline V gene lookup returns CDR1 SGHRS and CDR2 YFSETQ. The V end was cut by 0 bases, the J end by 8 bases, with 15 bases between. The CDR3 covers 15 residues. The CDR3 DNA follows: TGCGCCAGCAGCTTGGGACGCCGGGTCGGGGACACCATATATTTT. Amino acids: CASSLGRRVGDTIYF.

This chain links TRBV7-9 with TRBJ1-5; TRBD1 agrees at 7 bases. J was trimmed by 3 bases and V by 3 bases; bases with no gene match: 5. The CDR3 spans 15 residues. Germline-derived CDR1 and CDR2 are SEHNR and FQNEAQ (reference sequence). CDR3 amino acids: CASSLGDSFNQPQHF. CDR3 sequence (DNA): TGTGCCAGCAGCTTGGGGGACAGTTTCAATCAGCCCCAGCATTTT.

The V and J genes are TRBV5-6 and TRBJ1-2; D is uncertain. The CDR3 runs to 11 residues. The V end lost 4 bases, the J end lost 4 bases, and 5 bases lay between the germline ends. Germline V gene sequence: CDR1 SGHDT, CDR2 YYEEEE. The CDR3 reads CASSNTYGYTF. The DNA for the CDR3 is TGTGCCAGCAGCAACACCTATGGCTACACCTTC. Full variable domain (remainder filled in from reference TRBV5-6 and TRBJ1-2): DAGVTQSPTHLIKTRGQQVTLRCSPKSGHDTVSWYQQALGQGPQFIFQYYEEEERQRGNFPDRFSGHQFPNYSSELNVNALLLGDSALYLCASSNTYGYTFGSGTRLTVV.

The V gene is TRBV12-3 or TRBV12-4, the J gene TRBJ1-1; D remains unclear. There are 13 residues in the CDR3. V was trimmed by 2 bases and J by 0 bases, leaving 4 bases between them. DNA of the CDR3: TGTGCCAGCAGTTTAACAGTGAACACTGAAGCTTTCTTT. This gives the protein CASSLTVNTEAFF.

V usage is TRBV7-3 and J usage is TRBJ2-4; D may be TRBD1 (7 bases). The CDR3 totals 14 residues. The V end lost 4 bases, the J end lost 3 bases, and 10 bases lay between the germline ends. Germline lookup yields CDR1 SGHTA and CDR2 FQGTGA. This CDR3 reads CASSSQGGKNIQYF. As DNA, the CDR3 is TGTGCCAGCAGCTCCCAGGGGGGCAAAAACATTCAGTACTTC.

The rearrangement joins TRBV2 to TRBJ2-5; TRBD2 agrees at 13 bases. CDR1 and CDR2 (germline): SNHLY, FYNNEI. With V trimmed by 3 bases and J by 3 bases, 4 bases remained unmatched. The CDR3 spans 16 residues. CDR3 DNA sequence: TGTGCCAGCAGTGACCCGGGACTAGCGGGAAAAGAGACCCAGTACTTC. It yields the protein CASSDPGLAGKETQYF.

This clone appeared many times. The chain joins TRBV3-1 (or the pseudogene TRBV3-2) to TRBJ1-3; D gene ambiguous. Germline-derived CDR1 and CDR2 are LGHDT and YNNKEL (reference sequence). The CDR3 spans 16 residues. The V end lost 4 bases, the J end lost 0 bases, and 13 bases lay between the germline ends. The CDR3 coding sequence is TGTGCCAGCAGCCCAAGGCGGATGCGCTCTGGAAACACCATATATTTT. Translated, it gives CASSPRRMRSGNTIYF.

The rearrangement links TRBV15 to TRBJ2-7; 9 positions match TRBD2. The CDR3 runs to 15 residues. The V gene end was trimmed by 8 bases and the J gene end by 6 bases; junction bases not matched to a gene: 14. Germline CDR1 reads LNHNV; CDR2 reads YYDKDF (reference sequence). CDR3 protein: CATGWGRAGGFEQYF. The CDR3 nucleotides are TGTGCCACCGGGTGGGGAAGAGCGGGAGGTTTCGAGCAGTACTTC.

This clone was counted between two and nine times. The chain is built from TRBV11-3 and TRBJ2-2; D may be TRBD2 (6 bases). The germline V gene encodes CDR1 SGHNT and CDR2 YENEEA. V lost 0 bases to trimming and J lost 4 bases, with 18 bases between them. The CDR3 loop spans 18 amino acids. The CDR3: CASSLDIRTPAGTGELFF. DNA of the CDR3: TGTGCCAGCAGCTTAGATATCCGGACCCCAGCGGGCACCGGGGAGCTGTTTTTT.

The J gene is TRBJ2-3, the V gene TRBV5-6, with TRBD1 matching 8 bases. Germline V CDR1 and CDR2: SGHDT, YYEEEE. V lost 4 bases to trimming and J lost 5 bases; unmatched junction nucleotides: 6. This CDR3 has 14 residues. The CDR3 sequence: CASSIGQGRDTQYF. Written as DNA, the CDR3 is TGTGCCAGCAGCATTGGACAGGGACGAGATACGCAGTATTTT.

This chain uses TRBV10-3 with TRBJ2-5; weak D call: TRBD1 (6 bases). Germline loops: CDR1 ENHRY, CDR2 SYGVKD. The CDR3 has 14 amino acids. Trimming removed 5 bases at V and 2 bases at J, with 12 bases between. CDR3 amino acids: CAISLRDKQETQYF. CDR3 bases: TGTGCCATCAGTCTCCGGGACAAGCAAGAGACCCAGTACTTC.

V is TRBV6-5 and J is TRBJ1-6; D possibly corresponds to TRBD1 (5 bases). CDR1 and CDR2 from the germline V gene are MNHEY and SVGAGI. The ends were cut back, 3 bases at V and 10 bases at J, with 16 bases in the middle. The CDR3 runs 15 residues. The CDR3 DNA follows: TGTGCCAGCAGTTATTTGGCAGGGTCTGGCTCACCCCTCCACTTT. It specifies CASSYLAGSGSPLHF.

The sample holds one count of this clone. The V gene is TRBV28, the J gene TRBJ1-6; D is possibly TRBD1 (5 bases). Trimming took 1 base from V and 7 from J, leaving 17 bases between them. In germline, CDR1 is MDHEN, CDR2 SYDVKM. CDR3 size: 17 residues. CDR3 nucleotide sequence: TGTGCCAGCAGTTTATCGTTCGGGGGAGGACGAAATTCACCCCTCCACTTT. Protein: CASSLSFGGGRNSPLHF. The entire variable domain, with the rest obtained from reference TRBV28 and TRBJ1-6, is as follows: DVKVTQSSRYLVKRTGEKVFLECVQDMDHENMFWYRQDPGLGLRLIYFSYDVKMKEKGDIPEGYSVSREKKERFSLILESASTNQTSMYLCASSLSFGGGRNSPLHFGNGTRLTVT.

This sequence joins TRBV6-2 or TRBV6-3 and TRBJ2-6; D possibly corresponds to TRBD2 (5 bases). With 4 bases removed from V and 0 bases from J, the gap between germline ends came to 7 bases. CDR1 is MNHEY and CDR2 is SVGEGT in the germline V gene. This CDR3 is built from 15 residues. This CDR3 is CASSSRGSGANVLTF. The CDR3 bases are TGTGCCAGCAGTTCCCGGGGCTCTGGGGCCAACGTCCTGACTTTC.

As DNA, the CDR3 is TGCGCCAGCAGCTTGGCGCGGGCGGTAGATACGCAGTATTTT. Its protein is CASSLARAVDTQYF. This chain uses TRBV5-1 with TRBJ2-3; D might be TRBD2 (5 bases). From germline, CDR1 is SGHRS and CDR2 YFSETQ. The CDR3 is 14 residues long. V shed 0 bases and J shed 5 bases, with 10 bases lying between them.

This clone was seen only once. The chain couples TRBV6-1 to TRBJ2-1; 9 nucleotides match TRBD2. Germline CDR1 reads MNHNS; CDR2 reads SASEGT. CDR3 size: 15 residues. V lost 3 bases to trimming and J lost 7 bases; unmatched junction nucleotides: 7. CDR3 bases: TGTGCCAGCAGTGATGGCGGGAGGGCGGGTAATGAGCAGTTCTTC. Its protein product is CASSDGGRAGNEQFF.